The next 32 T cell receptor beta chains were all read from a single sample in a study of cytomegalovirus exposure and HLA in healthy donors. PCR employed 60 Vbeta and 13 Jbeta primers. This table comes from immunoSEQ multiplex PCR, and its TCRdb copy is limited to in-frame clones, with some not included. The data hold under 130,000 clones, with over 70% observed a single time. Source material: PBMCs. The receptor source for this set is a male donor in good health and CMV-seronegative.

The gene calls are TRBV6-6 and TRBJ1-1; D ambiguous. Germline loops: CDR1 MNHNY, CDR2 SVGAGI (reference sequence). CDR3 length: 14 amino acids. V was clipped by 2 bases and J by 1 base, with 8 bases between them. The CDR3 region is CASSYTPSNTEAFF. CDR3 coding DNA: TGTGCCAGCAGTTACACACCCTCGAACACTGAAGCTTTCTTT.

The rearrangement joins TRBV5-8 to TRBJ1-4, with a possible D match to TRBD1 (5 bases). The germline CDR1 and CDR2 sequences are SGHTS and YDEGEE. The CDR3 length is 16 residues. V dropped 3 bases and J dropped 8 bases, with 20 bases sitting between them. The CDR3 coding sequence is TGTGCCAGCAGCTCAGGGAGGTGGCAGGAGGCCGAAAAACTGTTTTTT. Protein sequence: CASSSGRWQEAEKLFF.

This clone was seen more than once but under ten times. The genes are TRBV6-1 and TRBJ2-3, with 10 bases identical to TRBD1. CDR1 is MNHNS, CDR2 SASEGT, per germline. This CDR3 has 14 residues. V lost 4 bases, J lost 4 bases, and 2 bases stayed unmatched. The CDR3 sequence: CASSGTGGADTQYF. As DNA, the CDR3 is TGTGCCAGCAGTGGGACAGGGGGGGCAGATACGCAGTATTTT.

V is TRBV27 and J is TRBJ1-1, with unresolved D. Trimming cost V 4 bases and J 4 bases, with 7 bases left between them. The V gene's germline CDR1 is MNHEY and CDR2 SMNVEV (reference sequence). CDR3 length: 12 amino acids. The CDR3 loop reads CASSSGGTEAFF. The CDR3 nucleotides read TGTGCCAGCAGTTCGGGTGGCACTGAAGCTTTCTTT.

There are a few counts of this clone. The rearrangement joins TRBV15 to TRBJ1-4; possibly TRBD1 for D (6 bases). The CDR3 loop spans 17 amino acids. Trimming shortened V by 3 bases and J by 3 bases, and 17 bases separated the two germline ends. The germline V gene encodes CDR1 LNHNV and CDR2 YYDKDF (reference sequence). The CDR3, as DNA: TGTGCCACCAGCAGGGCCGGAAGTGGGGGCTCTAATGAAAAACTGTTTTTT. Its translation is CATSRAGSGGSNEKLFF.

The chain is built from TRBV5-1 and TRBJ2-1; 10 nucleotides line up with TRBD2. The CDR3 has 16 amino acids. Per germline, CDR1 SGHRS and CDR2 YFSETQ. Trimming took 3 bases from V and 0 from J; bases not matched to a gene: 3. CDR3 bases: TGCGCCAGCAGCTATTCTAGCGGGAGCTCCTACAATGAGCAGTTCTTC. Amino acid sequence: CASSYSSGSSYNEQFF.

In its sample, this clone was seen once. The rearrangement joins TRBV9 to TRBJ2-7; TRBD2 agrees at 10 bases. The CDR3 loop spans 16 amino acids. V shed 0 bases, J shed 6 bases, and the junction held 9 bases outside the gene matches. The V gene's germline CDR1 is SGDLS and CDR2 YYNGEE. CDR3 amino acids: CASSVGYSGRNGEQYF. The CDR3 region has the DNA TGTGCCAGCAGCGTAGGTTATAGCGGGAGGAATGGCGAGCAGTACTTC.

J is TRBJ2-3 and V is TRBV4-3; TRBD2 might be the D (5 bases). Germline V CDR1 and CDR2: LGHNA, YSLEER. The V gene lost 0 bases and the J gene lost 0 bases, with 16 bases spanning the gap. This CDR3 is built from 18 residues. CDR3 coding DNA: TGCGCCAGCAGCCAAGAGAGAACAACGGGGTCGAGCACAGATACGCAGTATTTT. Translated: CASSQERTTGSSTDTQYF.

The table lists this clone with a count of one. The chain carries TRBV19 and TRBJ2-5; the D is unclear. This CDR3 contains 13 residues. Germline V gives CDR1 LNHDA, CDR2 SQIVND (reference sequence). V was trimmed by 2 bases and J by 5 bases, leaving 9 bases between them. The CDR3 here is CASSITGFETQYF. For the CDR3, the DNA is TGTGCCAGTAGTATAACCGGGTTTGAGACCCAGTACTTC.

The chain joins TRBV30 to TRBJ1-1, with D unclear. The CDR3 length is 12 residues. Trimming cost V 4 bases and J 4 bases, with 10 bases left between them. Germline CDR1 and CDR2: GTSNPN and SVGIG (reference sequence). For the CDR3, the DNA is TGTGCCTGGAACCGCCGGGGCACTGAAGCTTTCTTT. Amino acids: CAWNRRGTEAFF.

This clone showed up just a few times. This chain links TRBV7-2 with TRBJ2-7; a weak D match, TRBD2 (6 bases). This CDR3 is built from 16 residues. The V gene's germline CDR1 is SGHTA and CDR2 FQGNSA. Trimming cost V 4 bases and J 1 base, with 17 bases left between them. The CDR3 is CASSSIAENPSYEQYF. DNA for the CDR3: TGTGCCAGCAGCTCGATAGCGGAGAACCCGTCCTACGAGCAGTACTTC.

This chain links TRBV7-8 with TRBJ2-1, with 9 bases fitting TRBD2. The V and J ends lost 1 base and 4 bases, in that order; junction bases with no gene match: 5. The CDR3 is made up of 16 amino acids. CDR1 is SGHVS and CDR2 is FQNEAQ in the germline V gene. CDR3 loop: CASSLEPSGVYNEQFF. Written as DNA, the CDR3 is TGTGCCAGCAGCTTAGAACCTAGCGGGGTGTACAATGAGCAGTTCTTC. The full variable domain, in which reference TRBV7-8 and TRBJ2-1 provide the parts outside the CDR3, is GAGVSQSPRYKVAKRGQDVALRCDPISGHVSLFWYQQALGQGPEFLTYFQNEAQLDKSGLPSDRFFAERPEGSVSTLKIQRTQQEDSAVYLCASSLEPSGVYNEQFFGPGTRLTVL.

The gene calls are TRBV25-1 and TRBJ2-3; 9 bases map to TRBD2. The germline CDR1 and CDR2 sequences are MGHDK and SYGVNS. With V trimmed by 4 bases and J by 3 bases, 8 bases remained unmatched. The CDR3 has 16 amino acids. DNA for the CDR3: TGTGCCAGCAGTGGCGACTTAGCGGGAGCAACAGATACGCAGTATTTT. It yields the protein CASSGDLAGATDTQYF.

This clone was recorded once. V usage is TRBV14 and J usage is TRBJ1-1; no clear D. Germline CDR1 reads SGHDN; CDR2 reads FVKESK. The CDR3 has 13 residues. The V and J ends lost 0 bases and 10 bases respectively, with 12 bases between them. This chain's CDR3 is CASSQERRVGAFF. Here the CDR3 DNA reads TGTGCCAGCAGCCAAGAAAGGAGGGTTGGAGCTTTCTTT.

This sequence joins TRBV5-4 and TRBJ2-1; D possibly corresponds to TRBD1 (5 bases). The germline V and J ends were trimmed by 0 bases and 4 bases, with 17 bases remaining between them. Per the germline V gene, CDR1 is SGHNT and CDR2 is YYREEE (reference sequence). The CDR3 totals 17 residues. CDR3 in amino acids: CASSLGGPATLYNEQFF. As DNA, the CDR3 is TGTGCCAGCAGCTTGGGGGGCCCAGCGACCCTTTACAATGAGCAGTTCTTC. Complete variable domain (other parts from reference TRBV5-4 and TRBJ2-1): ETGVTQSPTHLIKTRGQQVTLRCSSQSGHNTVSWYQQALGQGPQFIFQYYREEENGRGNFPPRFSGLQFPNYSSELNVNALELDDSALYLCASSLGGPATLYNEQFFGPGTRLTVL.

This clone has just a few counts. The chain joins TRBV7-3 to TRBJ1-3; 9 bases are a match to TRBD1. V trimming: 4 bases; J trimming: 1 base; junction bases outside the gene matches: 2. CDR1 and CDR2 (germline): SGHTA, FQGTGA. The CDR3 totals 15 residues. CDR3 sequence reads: CASSSGQGSGNTIYF. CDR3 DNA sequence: TGTGCCAGCAGCTCGGGACAGGGATCTGGAAACACCATATATTTT. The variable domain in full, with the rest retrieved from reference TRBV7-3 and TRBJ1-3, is GAGVSQTPSNKVTEKGKYVELRCDPISGHTALYWYRQSLGQGPEFLIYFQGTGAADDSGLPNDRFFAVRPEGSVSTLKIQRTERGDSAVYLCASSSGQGSGNTIYFGEGSWLTVV.

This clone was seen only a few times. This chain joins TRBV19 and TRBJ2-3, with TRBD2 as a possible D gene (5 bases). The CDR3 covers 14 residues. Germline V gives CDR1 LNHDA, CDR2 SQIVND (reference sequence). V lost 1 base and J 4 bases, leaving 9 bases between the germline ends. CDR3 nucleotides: TGTGCCAGTAGTATAGGGAGGCGGTCAGATACGCAGTATTTT. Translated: CASSIGRRSDTQYF.

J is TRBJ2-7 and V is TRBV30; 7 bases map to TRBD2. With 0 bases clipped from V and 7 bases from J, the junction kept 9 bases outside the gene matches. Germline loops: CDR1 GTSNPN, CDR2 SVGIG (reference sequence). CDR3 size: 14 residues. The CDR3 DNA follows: TGTGCCTGGAGTGTTGGGAGGGGCCCCTCGGAGCAGTACTTC. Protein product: CAWSVGRGPSEQYF. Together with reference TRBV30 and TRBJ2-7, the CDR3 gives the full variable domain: SQTIHQWPATLVQPVGSPLSLECTVEGTSNPNLYWYRQAAGRGLQLLFYSVGIGQISSEVPQNLSASRPQDRQFILSSKKLLLSDSGFYLCAWSVGRGPSEQYFGPGTRLTVT.

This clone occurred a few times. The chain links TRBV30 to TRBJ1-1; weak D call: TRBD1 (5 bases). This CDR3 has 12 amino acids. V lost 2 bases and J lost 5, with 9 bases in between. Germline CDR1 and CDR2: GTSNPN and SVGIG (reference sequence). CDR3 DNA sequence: TGTGCCTGGAGTAGTGGGGGGACTGAAGCTTTCTTT. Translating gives CAWSSGGTEAFF.

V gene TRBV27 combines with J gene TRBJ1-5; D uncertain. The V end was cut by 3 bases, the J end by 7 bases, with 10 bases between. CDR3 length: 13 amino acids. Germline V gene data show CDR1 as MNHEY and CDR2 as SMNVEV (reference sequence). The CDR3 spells CASSLSREQPQHF. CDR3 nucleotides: TGTGCCAGCAGTTTGTCCCGGGAACAGCCCCAGCATTTT.

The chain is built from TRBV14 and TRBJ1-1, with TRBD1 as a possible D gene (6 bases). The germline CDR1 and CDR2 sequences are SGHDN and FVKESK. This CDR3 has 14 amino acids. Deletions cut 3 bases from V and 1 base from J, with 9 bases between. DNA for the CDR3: TGTGCCAGCAGCCATGACAGGTGGAACACTGAAGCTTTCTTT. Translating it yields CASSHDRWNTEAFF.

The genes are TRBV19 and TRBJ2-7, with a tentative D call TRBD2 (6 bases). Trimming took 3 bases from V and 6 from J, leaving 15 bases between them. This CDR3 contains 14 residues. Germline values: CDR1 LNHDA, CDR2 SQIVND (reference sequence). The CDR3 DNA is TGTGCCAGTAGTATGGTAGCGGCCCAGGGCGAGCAGTACTTC. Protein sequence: CASSMVAAQGEQYF.

The CDR3 loop reads CASSRQGNIQYF. In DNA form, the CDR3 reads TGTGCCAGCAGCCGCCAGGGGAACATTCAGTACTTC. The J gene is TRBJ2-4, the V gene TRBV13, with TRBD1 as a possible D gene (6 bases). Trimming shortened V by 5 bases and J by 7 bases, and 9 bases separated the two germline ends. Germline CDR1 is PRHDT and CDR2 is FYEKMQ (reference sequence). The length of the CDR3 is 12 residues.

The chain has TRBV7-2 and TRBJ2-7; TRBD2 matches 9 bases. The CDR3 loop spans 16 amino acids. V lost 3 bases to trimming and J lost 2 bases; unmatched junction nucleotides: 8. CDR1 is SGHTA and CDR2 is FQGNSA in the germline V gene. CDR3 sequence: CASSLDSGGVPYEQYF. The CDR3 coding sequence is TGTGCCAGCAGCTTGGATAGCGGGGGTGTCCCCTACGAGCAGTACTTC.

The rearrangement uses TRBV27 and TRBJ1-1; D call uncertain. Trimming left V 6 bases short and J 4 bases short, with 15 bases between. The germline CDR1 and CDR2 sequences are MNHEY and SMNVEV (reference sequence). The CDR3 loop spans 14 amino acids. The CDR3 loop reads CASRVSHSSTEAFF. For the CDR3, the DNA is TGTGCCAGCAGAGTGTCCCACAGTTCCACTGAAGCTTTCTTT.

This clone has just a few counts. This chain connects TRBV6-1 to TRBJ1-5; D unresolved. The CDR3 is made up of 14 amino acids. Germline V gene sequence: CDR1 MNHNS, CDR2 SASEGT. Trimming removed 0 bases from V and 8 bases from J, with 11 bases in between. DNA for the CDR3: TGTGCCAGCAGTGAAGCAGGAGCGAGGAAGCCCCAGCATTTT. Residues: CASSEAGARKPQHF.

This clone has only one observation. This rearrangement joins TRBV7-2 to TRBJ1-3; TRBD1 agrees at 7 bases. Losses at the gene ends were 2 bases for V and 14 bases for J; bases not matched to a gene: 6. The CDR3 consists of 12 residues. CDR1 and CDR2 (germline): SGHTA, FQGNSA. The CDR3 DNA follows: TGTGCCAGCAGCTTACGAACAGGGGTATTATATTTT. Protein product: CASSLRTGVLYF.

CDR3 residues: CSVRRGRSTDTQYF. In DNA form, the CDR3 reads TGCAGCGTCCGGCGGGGGCGGAGCACAGATACGCAGTATTTT. This rearrangement joins TRBV29-1 to TRBJ2-3, with D possibly matching TRBD2 (7 bases). V lost 6 bases and J lost 0, with 13 bases in between. The length of the CDR3 is 14 residues. Germline-derived CDR1 and CDR2 are SQVTM and ANQGSEA.

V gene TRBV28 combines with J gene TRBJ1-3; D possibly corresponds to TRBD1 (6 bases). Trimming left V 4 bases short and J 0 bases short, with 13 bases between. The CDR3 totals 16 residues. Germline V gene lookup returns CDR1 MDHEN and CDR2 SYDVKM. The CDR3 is CASSWGPLGSGNTIYF. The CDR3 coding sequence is TGTGCCAGCAGTTGGGGGCCTTTGGGCTCTGGAAACACCATATATTTT.

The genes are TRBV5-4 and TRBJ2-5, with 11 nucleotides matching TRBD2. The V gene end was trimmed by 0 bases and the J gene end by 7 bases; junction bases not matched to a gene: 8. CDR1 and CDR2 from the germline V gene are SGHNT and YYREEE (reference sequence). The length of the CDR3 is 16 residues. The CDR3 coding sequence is TGTGCCAGCAGCTTGGTAACTAGCGGGAGAATAGGGACCCAGTACTTC. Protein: CASSLVTSGRIGTQYF.

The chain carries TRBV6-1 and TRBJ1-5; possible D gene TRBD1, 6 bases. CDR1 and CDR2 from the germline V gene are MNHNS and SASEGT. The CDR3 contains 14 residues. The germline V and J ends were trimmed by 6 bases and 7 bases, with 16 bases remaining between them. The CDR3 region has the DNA TGTGCCAGCAGGGGGGGGGCGGGTCGACAGCCCCAGCATTTT. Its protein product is CASRGGAGRQPQHF.

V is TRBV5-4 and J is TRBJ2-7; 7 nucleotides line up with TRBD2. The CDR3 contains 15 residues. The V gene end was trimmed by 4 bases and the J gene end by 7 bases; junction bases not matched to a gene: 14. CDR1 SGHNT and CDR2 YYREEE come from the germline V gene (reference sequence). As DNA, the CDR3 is TGTGCCAGCAGCCAAAAGGCGGGAGCAGTGGGGGAGCAGTACTTC. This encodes CASSQKAGAVGEQYF.